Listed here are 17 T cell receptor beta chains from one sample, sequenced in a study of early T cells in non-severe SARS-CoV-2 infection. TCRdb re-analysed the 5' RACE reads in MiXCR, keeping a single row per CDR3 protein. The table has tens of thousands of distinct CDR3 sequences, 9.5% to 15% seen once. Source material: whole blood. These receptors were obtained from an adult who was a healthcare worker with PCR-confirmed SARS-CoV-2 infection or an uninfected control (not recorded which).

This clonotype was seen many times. CDR3 amino acids: CSVREGFLPEQYF. DNA for the CDR3: TGCAGTGTTAGGGAGGGCTTTCTACCCGAGCAGTACTTC. The V call is TRBV20-1, the J call TRBJ2-7, with 7 bases aligning to TRBD2. The J segment lost 6 bases and the V segment lost 7 bases, leaving 12 bases of the junction unmatched. Germline V gene lookup returns CDR1 DFQATT and CDR2 SNEGSKA (reference sequence). There are 13 residues in the CDR3.

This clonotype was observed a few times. DNA for the CDR3: TGCGCCAGCAGTGAGAATTTAGCGGGAGCGGGTGGCGAGCAGTACTTC. It codes for CASSENLAGAGGEQYF. The chain links TRBV10-2 to TRBJ2-7; 9 bases line up with TRBD2. This CDR3 region has 16 residues. After removal of 2 bases from V and 6 bases from J, the junction contained 11 bases not matched to a gene. The germline V gene encodes CDR1 WSHSY and CDR2 SAAADI.

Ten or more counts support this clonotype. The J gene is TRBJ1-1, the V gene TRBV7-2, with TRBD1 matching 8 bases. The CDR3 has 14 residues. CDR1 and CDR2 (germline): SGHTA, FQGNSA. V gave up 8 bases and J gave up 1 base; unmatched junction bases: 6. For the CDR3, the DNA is TGTGCCAGCGGACTGACAGGGGCGAACACTGAAGCTTTCTTT. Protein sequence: CASGLTGANTEAFF.

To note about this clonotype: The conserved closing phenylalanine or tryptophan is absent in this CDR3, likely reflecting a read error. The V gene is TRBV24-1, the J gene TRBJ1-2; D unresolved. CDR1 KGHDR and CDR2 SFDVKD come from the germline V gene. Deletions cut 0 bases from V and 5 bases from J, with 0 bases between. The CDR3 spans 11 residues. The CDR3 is CATSDLYGYTL. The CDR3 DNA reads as TGTGCCACCAGTGATTTGTATGGCTACACCCTC.

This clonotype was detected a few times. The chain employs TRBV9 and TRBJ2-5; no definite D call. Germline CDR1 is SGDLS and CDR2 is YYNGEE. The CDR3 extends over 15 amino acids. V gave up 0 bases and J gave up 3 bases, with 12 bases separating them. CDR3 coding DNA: TGTGCCAGCAGCGTAGACGGTTTCACAGAAGAGACCCAGTACTTC. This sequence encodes CASSVDGFTEETQYF.

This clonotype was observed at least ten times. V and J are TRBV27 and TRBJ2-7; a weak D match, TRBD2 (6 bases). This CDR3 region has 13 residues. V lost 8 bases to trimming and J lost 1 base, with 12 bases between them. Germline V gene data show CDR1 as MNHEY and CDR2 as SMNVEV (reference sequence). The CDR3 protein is CASGPGSSYEQYF. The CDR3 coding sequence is TGTGCCAGCGGGCCCGGGAGTTCCTACGAGCAGTACTTC.

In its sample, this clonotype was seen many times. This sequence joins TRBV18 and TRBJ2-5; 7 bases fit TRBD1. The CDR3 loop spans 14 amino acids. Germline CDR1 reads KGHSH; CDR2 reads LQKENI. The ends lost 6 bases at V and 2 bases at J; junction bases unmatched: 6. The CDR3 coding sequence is TGTGCCAGCTCGACAGGGCTTCTTCAAGAGACCCAGTACTTC. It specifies CASSTGLLQETQYF.

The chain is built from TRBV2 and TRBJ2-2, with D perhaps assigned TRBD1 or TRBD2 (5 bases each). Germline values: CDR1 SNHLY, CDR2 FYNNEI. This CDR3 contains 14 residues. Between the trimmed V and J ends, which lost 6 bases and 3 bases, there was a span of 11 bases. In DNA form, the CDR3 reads TGTGCCAGCAGAGGGGACGGGGACACCGGGGAGCTGTTTTTT. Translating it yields CASRGDGDTGELFF.

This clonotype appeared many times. The chain's CDR3 is CASNQGGNEQFF. The DNA of the CDR3 is TGTGCCAGCAACCAGGGTGGTAATGAGCAGTTCTTC. This rearrangement joins TRBV11-2 to TRBJ2-1; maybe TRBD1 (5 bases). The CDR3 is made up of 12 amino acids. Germline V gives CDR1 SGHAT, CDR2 FQNNGV. Trimming took off 7 bases at V and 7 bases at J, with 11 bases between the two ends.

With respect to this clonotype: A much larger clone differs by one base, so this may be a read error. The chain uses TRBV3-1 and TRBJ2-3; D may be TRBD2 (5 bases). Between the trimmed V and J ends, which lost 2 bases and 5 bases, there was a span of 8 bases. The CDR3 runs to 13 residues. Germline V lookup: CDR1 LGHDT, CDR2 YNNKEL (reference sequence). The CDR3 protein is CASSQNAGDTQYF. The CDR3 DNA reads TGTGCCAGCAGCCAAAATGCGGGAGATACGCAGTATTTT.

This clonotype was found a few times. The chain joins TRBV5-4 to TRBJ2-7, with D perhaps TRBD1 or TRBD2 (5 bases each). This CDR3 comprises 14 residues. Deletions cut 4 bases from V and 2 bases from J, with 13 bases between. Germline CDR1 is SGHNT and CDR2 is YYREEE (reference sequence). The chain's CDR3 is CASSPTKGPYEQYF. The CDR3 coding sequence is TGTGCCAGCAGCCCGACCAAGGGACCCTACGAGCAGTACTTC.

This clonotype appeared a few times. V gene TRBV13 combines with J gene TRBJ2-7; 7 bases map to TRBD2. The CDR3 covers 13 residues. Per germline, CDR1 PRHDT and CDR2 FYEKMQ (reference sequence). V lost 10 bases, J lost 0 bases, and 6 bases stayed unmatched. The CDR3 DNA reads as TGTGCCACCGGGAGCGGGAACTCCTACGAGCAGTACTTC. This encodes CATGSGNSYEQYF.

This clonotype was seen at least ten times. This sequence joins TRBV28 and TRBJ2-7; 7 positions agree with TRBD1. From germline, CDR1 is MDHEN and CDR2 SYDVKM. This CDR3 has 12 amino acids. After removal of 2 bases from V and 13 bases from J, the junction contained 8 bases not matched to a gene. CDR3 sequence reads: CASSLGPGQSYF. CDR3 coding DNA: TGTGCCAGCAGTTTAGGGCCGGGACAGAGCTACTTC.

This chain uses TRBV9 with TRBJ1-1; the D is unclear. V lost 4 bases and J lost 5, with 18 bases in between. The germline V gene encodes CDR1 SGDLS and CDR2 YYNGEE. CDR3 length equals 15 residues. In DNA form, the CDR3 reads TGTGCCAGCAGCCGCCCCAGTGGGGATGGGACTGAAGCTTTCTTT. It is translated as CASSRPSGDGTEAFF.

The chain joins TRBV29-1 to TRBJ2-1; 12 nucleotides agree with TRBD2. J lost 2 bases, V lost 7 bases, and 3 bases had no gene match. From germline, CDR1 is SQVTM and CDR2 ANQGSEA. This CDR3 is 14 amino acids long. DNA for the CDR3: TGCAGCGCTAGACTAGCGGGAGCCTACAATGAGCAGTTCTTC. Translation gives CSARLAGAYNEQFF.

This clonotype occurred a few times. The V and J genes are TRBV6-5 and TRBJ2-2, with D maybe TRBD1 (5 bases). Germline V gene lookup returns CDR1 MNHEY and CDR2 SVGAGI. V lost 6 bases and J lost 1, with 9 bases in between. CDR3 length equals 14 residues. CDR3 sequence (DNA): TGTGCCAGCAGCCGTACAGGGAACACCGGGGAGCTGTTTTTT. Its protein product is CASSRTGNTGELFF.

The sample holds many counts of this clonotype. The CDR3 is CASSPRTSRGSEQYF. As DNA, the CDR3 is TGTGCCAGCAGCCCCCGGACTAGCAGGGGGAGCGAGCAGTACTTC. The chain combines TRBV9 with TRBJ2-7; possible D gene TRBD2, 8 bases. The V end was cut by 4 bases, the J end by 6 bases, with 20 bases between. Germline V lookup: CDR1 SGDLS, CDR2 YYNGEE. There are 15 residues in the CDR3. The variable domain in full, completed from reference TRBV9 and TRBJ2-7, reads DSGVTQTPKHLITATGQRVTLRCSPRSGDLSVYWYQQSLDQGLQFLIQYYNGEERAKGNILERFSAQQFPDLHSELNLSSLELGDSALYFCASSPRTSRGSEQYFGPGTRLTVT.